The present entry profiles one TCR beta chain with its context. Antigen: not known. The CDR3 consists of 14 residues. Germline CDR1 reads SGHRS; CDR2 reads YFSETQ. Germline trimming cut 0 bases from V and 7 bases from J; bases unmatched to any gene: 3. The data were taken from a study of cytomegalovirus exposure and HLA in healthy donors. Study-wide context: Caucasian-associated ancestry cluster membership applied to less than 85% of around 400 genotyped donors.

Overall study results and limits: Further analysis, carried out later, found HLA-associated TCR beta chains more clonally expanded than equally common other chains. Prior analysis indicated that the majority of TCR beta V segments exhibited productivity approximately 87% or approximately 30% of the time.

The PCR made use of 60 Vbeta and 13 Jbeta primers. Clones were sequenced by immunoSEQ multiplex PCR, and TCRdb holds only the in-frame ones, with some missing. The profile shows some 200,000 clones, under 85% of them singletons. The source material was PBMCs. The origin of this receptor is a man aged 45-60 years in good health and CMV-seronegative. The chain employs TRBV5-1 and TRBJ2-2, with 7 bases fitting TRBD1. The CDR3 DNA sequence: TGCGCCAGCAGCTTGGTCCCAGGGGGCGGGGAGCTGTTTTTT. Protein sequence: CASSLVPGGGELFF.